These 15 T cell receptor beta chains share one sample of origin, sequenced in a study of spatial heterogeneity in lung cancer. Overall study findings and caveats: For expanded intratumoral alpha and beta TCRs, counts tracked tumor mutation counts.

TCRdb re-called the 5' RACE reads through MiXCR, storing one row per CDR3 protein. The sample lists fewer than 20,000 distinct CDR3 sequences; 5.5% to 6% were seen once. Regarding time point: sample taken at primary tumor resection. Their antigen targets remain unknown. The source was lung tumor tissue, collected at surgery. The receptors here all came from a female donor with early-stage non-small cell lung cancer.

This clonotype was observed many times. The V call is TRBV2, the J call TRBJ2-5; 10 nucleotides line up with TRBD2. V lost 6 bases to trimming and J lost 3 bases; unmatched junction nucleotides: 4. This CDR3 contains 14 residues. CDR1 and CDR2 (germline): SNHLY, FYNNEI. The CDR3 here is CASRPGTSEETQYF. CDR3 in DNA: TGTGCCAGCAGGCCCGGGACTAGCGAAGAGACCCAGTACTTC.

This clonotype was seen more than once but under ten times. J is TRBJ2-3 and V is TRBV29-1; D remains unclear. The V gene lost 4 bases and the J gene lost 1 base, with 12 bases spanning the gap. The CDR3 has 14 amino acids. Germline CDR1 is SQVTM and CDR2 is ANQGSEA. CDR3 in amino acids: CSVAAGAGTDTQYF. The CDR3 DNA reads as TGCAGCGTTGCCGCCGGAGCCGGCACAGATACGCAGTATTTT.

This clonotype was counted ten times or more. The chain has TRBV6-2 or TRBV6-3 and TRBJ1-5, with TRBD1 matching 9 bases. The CDR3 runs to 14 residues. The trim removed 4 bases at V and 5 bases at J, leaving 3 bases unmatched. CDR1 is MNHEY and CDR2 is SVGEGT in the germline V gene. CDR3 protein: CASSSRDRDQPQHF. CDR3 DNA sequence: TGTGCCAGCAGTTCCCGGGACAGGGATCAGCCCCAGCATTTT.

This clonotype was seen ten or more times. This sequence joins TRBV20-1 and TRBJ2-1; 9 bases are shared with TRBD2. This CDR3 is built from 14 residues. V lost 1 base to trimming and J lost 7 bases; unmatched junction nucleotides: 5. Germline V CDR1 and CDR2: DFQATT, SNEGSKA (reference sequence). CDR3 residues: CSARGSGSGNEQFF. The DNA for the CDR3 is TGCAGTGCTAGAGGTAGCGGGAGTGGTAATGAGCAGTTCTTC.

This clonotype has ten or more counts. The DNA for the CDR3 is TGTGCCAGCTCCCCAAAAATATCGAACACCGGGGAGCTGTTTTTT. It encodes CASSPKISNTGELFF. The chain has TRBV18 and TRBJ2-2; no definite D call. There are 15 residues in the CDR3. Germline V gene lookup returns CDR1 KGHSH and CDR2 LQKENI. The V and J ends lost 6 bases and 0 bases respectively, with 11 bases between them.

The chain recombines TRBV3-1 with TRBJ1-1, with 7 positions matching TRBD1. V gave up 1 base and J gave up 1 base; unmatched junction bases: 3. The CDR3 has 15 residues. Germline CDR1 reads LGHDT; CDR2 reads YNNKEL (reference sequence). DNA of the CDR3: TGTGCCAGCAGCCAAGCGGCAGGGGGGAACACTGAAGCTTTCTTT. Translating gives CASSQAAGGNTEAFF.

In its sample, this clonotype is medium-sized. V and J are TRBV6-1 and TRBJ1-1; no firm D call. V lost 8 bases to trimming and J lost 6 bases, with 10 bases between them. Germline V CDR1 and CDR2: MNHNS, SASEGT. The CDR3 totals 11 residues. CDR3 DNA sequence: TGTGCCAGCGACCGGTCACCTGAAGCTTTCTTT. Its translation is CASDRSPEAFF.

This clonotype was seen ten or more times. The chain combines TRBV20-1 with TRBJ1-1, with 7 bases identical to TRBD1. After removal of 3 bases from V and 0 bases from J, the junction contained 7 bases not matched to a gene. The CDR3 has 15 residues. The germline CDR1 and CDR2 sequences are DFQATT and SNEGSKA (reference sequence). In nucleotides, the CDR3 is TGCAGTGCTAGGGCCCGGGACAGCTTGAACACTGAAGCTTTCTTT. This codes for CSARARDSLNTEAFF.

This clonotype was seen repeatedly, ten times or more. This sequence joins TRBV28 and TRBJ1-4; TRBD1 matches at 9 bases. CDR1 and CDR2 (germline): MDHEN, SYDVKM. With V trimmed by 4 bases and J by 8 bases, 8 bases remained unmatched. The CDR3 runs to 15 residues. The CDR3 loop reads CASSSPSGQGEKLFF. The CDR3 bases are TGTGCCAGCAGTTCCCCCTCGGGACAGGGAGAAAAACTGTTTTTT.

This clonotype was observed a handful of times. The chain has TRBV29-1 and TRBJ2-4; maybe TRBD1 (6 bases). The CDR3 extends over 12 amino acids. The ends were cut back, 3 bases at V and 4 bases at J, with 7 bases in the middle. CDR1 is SQVTM, CDR2 ANQGSEA, per germline. CDR3 sequence: CSVEDRKNIQYF. The CDR3 nucleotides read TGCAGCGTTGAGGACAGAAAAAACATTCAGTACTTC.

The gene calls are TRBV19 and TRBJ2-5; D not resolved. CDR1 LNHDA and CDR2 SQIVND come from the germline V gene (reference sequence). Trimming removed 11 bases from V and 2 bases from J, with 12 bases in between. The CDR3 runs to 12 residues. CDR3 DNA: TGTGCCTCAGGAAGGCCACAAGAGACCCAGTACTTC. This translates into CASGRPQETQYF.

This clonotype was recorded at least ten times. CDR3 DNA: TGTGCCAGCAGTTACAACACAGATACGCAGTATTTT. The encoded protein is CASSYNTDTQYF. The chain combines TRBV6-2 or TRBV6-3 with TRBJ2-3; no firm D call. Germline CDR1 and CDR2: MNHEY and SVGEGT. The CDR3 has 12 amino acids. The V end lost 2 bases, the J end lost 2 bases, and 2 bases lay between the germline ends.

This clonotype was observed many times. CDR3 protein: CASSLLRTRGTNTGELFF. As DNA, the CDR3 is TGTGCCAGCAGTTTATTAAGGACTAGGGGAACGAACACCGGGGAGCTGTTTTTT. The chain is built from TRBV28 and TRBJ2-2; 7 nucleotides agree with TRBD2. Trimming cost V 1 base and J 0 bases; bases outside gene matches: 8. Germline CDR1 and CDR2: MDHEN and SYDVKM. The CDR3 extends over 18 amino acids.

This clonotype was seen repeatedly, ten times or more. The CDR3 nucleotides are TGCGCCAGCAGCCCTGGGGCCGGACAGACCTACGAGCAGTACTTC. Translated, it gives CASSPGAGQTYEQYF. This chain uses TRBV5-1 with TRBJ2-7; possible D gene TRBD1, 6 bases. Deletions cut 4 bases from V and 2 bases from J, with 16 bases between. This CDR3 is 15 amino acids long. The germline gives CDR1 SGHRS, CDR2 YFSETQ. The entire variable domain, with the rest obtained from reference TRBV5-1 and TRBJ2-7, is as follows: KAGVTQTPRYLIKTRGQQVTLSCSPISGHRSVSWYQQTPGQGLQFLFEYFSETQRNKGNFPGRFSGRQFSNSRSEMNVSTLELGDSALYLCASSPGAGQTYEQYFGPGTRLTVT.

This clonotype has at least ten counts. The V and J genes are TRBV12-3 or TRBV12-4 and TRBJ2-1; TRBD2 might be the D (6 bases). This CDR3 is 16 amino acids long. With 3 bases removed from V and 3 bases from J, the gap between germline ends came to 15 bases. The CDR3 sequence: CASSFTTGENYNEQFF. The DNA for the CDR3 is TGTGCCAGCAGTTTCACAACGGGGGAAAACTACAATGAGCAGTTCTTC.